This record concerns one TCR beta chain sequence. Its antigen is unidentified. The 5'RACE template-switching step produced TCR cDNA and added a universal primer site and UMIs. TCRdb re-called the 5' RACE reads with MiXCR, one entry per CDR3 protein. The sample holds 450,000 to 550,000 distinct CDR3 sequences; 20% to 25% are singletons and the top ten take about 15%. This record belongs to a study of T cells after yellow fever vaccination. Study results and caveats: FACS-sorted repertoires could contain abundant clonotypes contaminating from the bulk population. Just a small share of clonotypes turned up in the CD4 compartment as well as the CD8 compartment.

Trimming removed 3 bases from V and 4 bases from J; junction bases left unmatched: 10. Germline V lookup: CDR1 MDHEN, CDR2 SYDVKM. The CDR3 covers 16 residues. The starting material was PBMCs, obtained 21 days after the first yellow fever vaccination. This receptor was obtained from a young man who received the YFV17D yellow fever vaccine. The V call is TRBV28, the J call TRBJ2-3; TRBD1 agrees at 7 bases. The CDR3 region has the DNA TGTGCCAGCAGTTTCCTCGCCAGGGGGTTTCCAGATACGCAGTATTTT. It codes for CASSFLARGFPDTQYF.